The rows below give T cell receptor beta chains drawn from one sample of a study of T cells after posttransplantation cyclophosphamide. Measured with immunoSEQ multiplex PCR; TCRdb has only the in-frame clones, and not every one. The sample includes some 14,000 clones, about four fifths of them seen just once. Sample: memory CD4+ T cells sorted from PBMCs. Receptors originate from a man aged 45-65 years. Both conserved end residues are part of each CDR3. A D gene is named only where the DNA matches it firmly. Where a row states a size, it is once, few, many or the class of an expanded clone; other rows omit it.

abundance: NA
v_gene: TRBV6-5
d_gene: NA
j_gene: TRBJ1-2
CDR3aa: CASSYAQLRPYGYTF
CDR3nt: TGTGCCAGCAGTTACGCACAGCTCCGACCATATGGCTACACCTTC

abundance: NA
v_gene: TRBV5-1
d_gene: NA
j_gene: TRBJ1-1
CDR3aa: CASSPWGENTEAFF
CDR3nt: TGCGCCAGCAGCCCCTGGGGGGAGAACACTGAAGCTTTCTTT

abundance: NA
v_gene: TRBV11-3
d_gene: NA
j_gene: TRBJ1-2
CDR3aa: CASSLGLSAGYTF
CDR3nt: TGTGCCAGCAGCTTAGGGCTCTCCGCAGGCTACACCTTC

abundance: NA
v_gene: TRBV19
d_gene: NA
j_gene: TRBJ2-7
CDR3aa: CASSITPVFSYEQYF
CDR3nt: TGTGCCAGTAGTATTACCCCGGTTTTTTCTTACGAGCAGTACTTC

abundance: NA
v_gene: TRBV30
d_gene: TRBD1
j_gene: TRBJ1-4
CDR3aa: CAWSVGDSNEKLFF
CDR3nt: TGTGCCTGGAGTGTAGGGGACAGTAATGAAAAACTGTTTTTT

abundance: NA
v_gene: TRBV7-2
d_gene: TRBD2
j_gene: TRBJ2-7
CDR3aa: CASSPPGTSGEQYF
CDR3nt: TGTGCCAGCAGCCCCCCCGGGACTAGCGGCGAGCAGTACTTC

abundance: NA
v_gene: TRBV15
d_gene: NA
j_gene: TRBJ1-5
CDR3aa: CATRAGGGGSNQPQHF
CDR3nt: TGTGCCACCAGAGCGGGGGGAGGGGGAAGCAATCAGCCCCAGCATTTT

abundance: NA
v_gene: TRBV15
d_gene: NA
j_gene: TRBJ2-5
CDR3aa: CASRGAQETQYF
CDR3nt: TGTGCCAGTCGAGGCGCTCAAGAGACCCAGTACTTC

abundance: once
v_gene: TRBV20-1
d_gene: NA
j_gene: TRBJ1-1
CDR3aa: CSARRREAFF
CDR3nt: TGCAGTGCTAGAAGGCGGGAAGCTTTCTTT

abundance: NA
v_gene: TRBV6-4
d_gene: NA
j_gene: TRBJ2-7
CDR3aa: CASSEGRPYDYEQYF
CDR3nt: TGTGCCAGCAGTGAGGGCAGGCCCTACGACTACGAGCAGTACTTC

abundance: NA
v_gene: TRBV5-4
d_gene: TRBD1
j_gene: TRBJ1-4
CDR3aa: CASSSRTGIGEKLFF
CDR3nt: TGTGCCAGCAGCTCCCGGACAGGGATCGGTGAAAAACTGTTTTTT

abundance: NA
v_gene: TRBV28
d_gene: TRBD2
j_gene: TRBJ2-1
CDR3aa: CASSNSGRDEQFF
CDR3nt: TGTGCCAGCAGTAATAGCGGGAGAGATGAGCAGTTCTTC

abundance: NA
v_gene: TRBV7-3
d_gene: NA
j_gene: TRBJ2-4
CDR3aa: CASSSHGSNIQYF
CDR3nt: TGTGCCAGCAGCTCCCACGGTAGCAACATTCAGTACTTC

abundance: NA
v_gene: TRBV29-1
d_gene: TRBD2
j_gene: TRBJ2-3
CDR3aa: CSVEAAGGTDTQYF
CDR3nt: TGCAGCGTTGAGGCGGCGGGAGGCACAGATACGCAGTATTTT

abundance: NA
v_gene: TRBV4-1
d_gene: NA
j_gene: TRBJ2-3
CDR3aa: CASSQDSPGQRLVDTQYF
CDR3nt: TGCGCCAGCAGCCAAGATTCCCCCGGACAGCGTCTAGTGGATACGCAGTATTTT

abundance: NA
v_gene: TRBV7-7
d_gene: TRBD2
j_gene: TRBJ2-1
CDR3aa: CASSSGLAGPNEQFF
CDR3nt: TGTGCTAGCAGCTCCGGACTAGCGGGTCCTAATGAGCAGTTCTTC

abundance: NA
v_gene: TRBV5-1
d_gene: NA
j_gene: TRBJ1-1
CDR3aa: CASSPETGNTEAFF
CDR3nt: TGCGCCAGCAGCCCAGAGACAGGGAACACTGAAGCTTTCTTT

abundance: NA
v_gene: TRBV5-4
d_gene: NA
j_gene: TRBJ2-6
CDR3aa: CASTRVNREGSLSGANVLTF
CDR3nt: TGTGCCAGCACCCGCGTTAACAGGGAAGGGTCCCTTTCTGGGGCCAACGTCCTGACTTTC

abundance: NA
v_gene: TRBV7-3
d_gene: TRBD2
j_gene: TRBJ2-2
CDR3aa: CASSLMGLAGSTGELFF
CDR3nt: TGTGCCAGCAGCTTAATGGGACTAGCGGGGTCCACCGGGGAGCTGTTTTTT

abundance: NA
v_gene: TRBV29-1
d_gene: TRBD1
j_gene: TRBJ1-6
CDR3aa: CSVMTGLGNSPLHF
CDR3nt: TGCAGCGTAATGACAGGGCTGGGTAATTCACCCCTCCACTTT